This T cell receptor beta chain was observed in a study of OX40 agonist ivuxolimab in advanced cancers. The study, taken as a whole, reports: At 0.1 to 3.0 mg/kg and by week 6, clonal expansion occurred in CD4+ and CD8+ blood T cells. Some of the lowest clonal expansion was seen in partial responders at 0.1-3.0 mg/kg.

With 7 bases removed from V and 7 bases from J, the gap between germline ends came to 11 bases. Germline loops: CDR1 SQVTM, CDR2 ANQGSEA. CDR3 length: 11 residues. With regard to this clone: Its matching antigen is unknown.

Some clones are missing from TCRdb's copy, which holds only in-frame ones; the method was immunoSEQ multiplex PCR. The sample carries roughly 70,000 clones, around 90% recorded once. The cohort excluded patients with autoimmune disease history or systemic immunosuppression. The clonotype originates from an adult with an advanced solid tumor such as melanoma, head and neck, liver or kidney cancer. The chain recombines TRBV29-1 with TRBJ2-1; D possibly corresponds to TRBD2 (5 bases). Material: CD4+ or CD8+ T cells sorted from blood, obtained in a trial of the OX40 agonist ivuxolimab. The CDR3 spells CSGILGNEQFF. The DNA for the CDR3 is TGCAGCGGTATACTAGGTAATGAGCAGTTCTTC.